This TCR beta chain was obtained from a study of T cell repertoires in cytomegalovirus infection. Overall study: Recently described HLA-C-restricted plus well-studied HLA-B-restricted CMV epitopes were used. Signatures in public TCR beta sequences pointed to both CMV infection and matching HLA type. Study-level findings and limits: It was HLA-C-restricted CMV-specific TCR beta clonotypes that dominated the response ex vivo. Carriers of CMV and the relevant HLA type were discriminated by public TCR beta frequency.

This clonotype has a count of ten or more. Its antigen is unidentified. V was clipped by 0 bases and J by 6 bases; unmatched bases: 4. Germline CDR1 SGHVS, CDR2 FQNEAQ. The CDR3 length is 16 residues. TCRdb reprocessed the reads with MiXCR, giving one entry per CDR3 protein. This sample has about 900,000 distinct CDR3 sequences; 31% occur once, and the top ten carry roughly 13%. This sequence originates from a human donor in good health (CMV status not recorded). Some clones in this sample may be carry-over from other donors' samples. Sequenced material: cultured CD8+ T cells from PBMCs, taken from culture after CMV antigen stimulation. This chain joins TRBV7-8 and TRBJ1-6, with 8 bases identical to TRBD1. CDR3: CASSLAARGLNSPLHF. CDR3 nucleotides: TGTGCCAGCAGCTTAGCGGCCAGGGGGCTTAATTCACCCCTCCACTTT.